This TCR beta chain was obtained from a study of shared clonotypes between healthy human individuals. The CDR3 has 17 amino acids. V was cut by 7 bases and J by 0 bases, with 22 bases left in between. Germline-derived CDR1 and CDR2 are SNHLY and FYNNEI. Naive CD8 cells lacked CD45RO, underwent positive selection for CCR7 and left out terminally differentiated effector memory CD45RA+ cells. Execution of the assay was at deep level. Some clones are missing from TCRdb's copy, which holds only in-frame ones; the method was immunoSEQ multiplex PCR. The profile shows hundreds of thousands of clones, about 96% of them singletons.

Material for sequencing was naive CD8+ T cells sorted from blood. The gene calls are TRBV2 and TRBJ2-7, with D maybe TRBD1 (6 bases). The receptor's source is a woman in her twenties or thirties in good health. The CDR3 nucleotides read TGTGCCAGCAACCTGGACCCAGGGGCCCCCGCCTCCTACGAGCAGTACTTC. Residues: CASNLDPGAPASYEQYF.